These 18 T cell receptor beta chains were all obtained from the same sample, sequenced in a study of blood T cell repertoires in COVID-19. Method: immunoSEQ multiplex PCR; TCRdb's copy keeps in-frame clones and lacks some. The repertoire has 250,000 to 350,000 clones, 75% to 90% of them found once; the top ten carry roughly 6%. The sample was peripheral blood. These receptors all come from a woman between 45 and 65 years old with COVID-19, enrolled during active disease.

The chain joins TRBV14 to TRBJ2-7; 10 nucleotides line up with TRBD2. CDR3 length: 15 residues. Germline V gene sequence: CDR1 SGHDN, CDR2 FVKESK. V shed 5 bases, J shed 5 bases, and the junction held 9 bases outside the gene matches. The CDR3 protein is CASSSLAGAFHEQYF. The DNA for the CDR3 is TGTGCCAGCAGCTCCCTAGCGGGAGCCTTCCACGAGCAGTACTTC.

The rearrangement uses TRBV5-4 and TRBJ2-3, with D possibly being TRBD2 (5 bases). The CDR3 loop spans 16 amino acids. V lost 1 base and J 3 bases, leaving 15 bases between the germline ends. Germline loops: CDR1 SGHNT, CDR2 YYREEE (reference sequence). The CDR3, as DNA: TGTGCCAGCAGCTTGCGAGCTGGGAGTCTGACAGATACGCAGTATTTT. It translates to CASSLRAGSLTDTQYF.

Here the CDR3 DNA reads TGTGCCAGCAGCCAAGGACTAGCGGCTATCCAAGAGACCCAGTACTTC. Protein: CASSQGLAAIQETQYF. This chain joins TRBV14 and TRBJ2-5, with TRBD2 matching 9 bases. This CDR3 is 16 amino acids long. V trimming: 1 base; J trimming: 1 base; junction bases outside the gene matches: 4. Per the germline V gene, CDR1 is SGHDN and CDR2 is FVKESK.

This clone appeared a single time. CDR3 nucleotide sequence: TGTGCCAGCAGTGAGACAGGGATTAGGTCAGATACGCAGTATTTT. Its protein is CASSETGIRSDTQYF. The chain has TRBV25-1 and TRBJ2-3; the match to TRBD1 covers 7 bases. There are 15 residues in the CDR3. CDR1 is MGHDK and CDR2 is SYGVNS in the germline V gene. V gave up 3 bases and J gave up 4 bases; unmatched junction bases: 7.

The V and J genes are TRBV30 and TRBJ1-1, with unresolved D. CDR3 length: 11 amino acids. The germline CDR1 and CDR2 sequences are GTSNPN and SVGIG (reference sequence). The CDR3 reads CSSGRNTEAFF. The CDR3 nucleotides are TGTTCCTCCGGGAGAAACACTGAAGCTTTCTTT. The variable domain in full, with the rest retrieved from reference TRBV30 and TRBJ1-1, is SQTIHQWPATLVQPVGSPLSLECTVEGTSNPNLYWYRQAAGRGLQLLFYSVGIGQISSEVPQNLSASRPQDRQFILSSKKLLLSDSGFYLCSSGRNTEAFFGQGTRLTVV.

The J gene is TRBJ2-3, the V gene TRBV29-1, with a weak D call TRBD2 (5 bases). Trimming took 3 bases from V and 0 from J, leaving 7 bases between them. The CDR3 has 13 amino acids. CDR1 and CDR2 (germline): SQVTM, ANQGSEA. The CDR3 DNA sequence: TGCAGCGTTGACCGGGATAGCACAGATACGCAGTATTTT. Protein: CSVDRDSTDTQYF.

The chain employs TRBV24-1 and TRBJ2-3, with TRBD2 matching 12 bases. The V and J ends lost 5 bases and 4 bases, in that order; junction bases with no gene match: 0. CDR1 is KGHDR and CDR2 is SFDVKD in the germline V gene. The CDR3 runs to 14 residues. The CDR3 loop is CATSASGRADTQYF. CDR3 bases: TGTGCCACCAGTGCTAGCGGGAGGGCAGATACGCAGTATTTT.

Here the CDR3 DNA reads TGTGCCAGCAGCGCATTGACTGGAAACACAGATACGCAGTATTTT. Translation gives CASSALTGNTDTQYF. This chain links TRBV9 with TRBJ2-3; D not certain. Germline values: CDR1 SGDLS, CDR2 YYNGEE. The CDR3 has 15 residues. Trimming shortened V by 3 bases and J by 2 bases, and 13 bases separated the two germline ends.

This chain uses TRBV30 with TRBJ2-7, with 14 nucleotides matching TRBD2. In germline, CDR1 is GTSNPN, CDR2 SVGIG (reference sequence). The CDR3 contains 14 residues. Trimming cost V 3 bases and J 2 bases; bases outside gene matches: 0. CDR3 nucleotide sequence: TGTGCCTGGAGGGGACTAGCGGGAGCCTACGAGCAGTACTTC. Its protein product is CAWRGLAGAYEQYF.

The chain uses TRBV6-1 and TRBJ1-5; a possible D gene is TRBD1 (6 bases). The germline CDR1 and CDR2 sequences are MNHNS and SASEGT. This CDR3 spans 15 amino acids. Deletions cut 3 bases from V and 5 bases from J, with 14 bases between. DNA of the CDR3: TGTGCCAGCAGTGACCCCACAGGGACCCATCAGCCCCAGCATTTT. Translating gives CASSDPTGTHQPQHF.

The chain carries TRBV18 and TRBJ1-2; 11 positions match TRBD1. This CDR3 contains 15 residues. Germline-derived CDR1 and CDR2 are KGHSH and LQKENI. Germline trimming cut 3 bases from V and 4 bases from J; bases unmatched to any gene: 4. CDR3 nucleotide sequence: TGTGCCAGCTCACCGGACAGGGGGCTAATCTATGGCTACACCTTC. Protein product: CASSPDRGLIYGYTF.

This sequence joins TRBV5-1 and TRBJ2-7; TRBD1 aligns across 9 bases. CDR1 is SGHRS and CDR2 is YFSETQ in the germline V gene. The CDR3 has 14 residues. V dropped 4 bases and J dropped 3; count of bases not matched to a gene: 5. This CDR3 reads CASSAGQGYYEQYF. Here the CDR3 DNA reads TGCGCCAGCAGCGCGGGACAGGGCTACTACGAGCAGTACTTC.

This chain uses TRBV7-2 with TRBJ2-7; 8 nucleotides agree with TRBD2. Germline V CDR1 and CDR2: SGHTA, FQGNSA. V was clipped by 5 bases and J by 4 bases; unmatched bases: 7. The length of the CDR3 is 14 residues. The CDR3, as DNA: TGTGCCAGCAGCCCAAGCGGGAGTTTTTACGAGCAGTACTTC. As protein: CASSPSGSFYEQYF.

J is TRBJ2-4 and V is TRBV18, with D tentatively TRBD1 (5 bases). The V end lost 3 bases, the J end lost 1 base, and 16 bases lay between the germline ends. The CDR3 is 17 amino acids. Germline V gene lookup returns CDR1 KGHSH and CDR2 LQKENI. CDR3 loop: CASSPEQAFVAKNIQYF. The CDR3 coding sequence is TGTGCCAGCTCACCTGAACAGGCGTTTGTGGCCAAAAACATTCAGTACTTC.

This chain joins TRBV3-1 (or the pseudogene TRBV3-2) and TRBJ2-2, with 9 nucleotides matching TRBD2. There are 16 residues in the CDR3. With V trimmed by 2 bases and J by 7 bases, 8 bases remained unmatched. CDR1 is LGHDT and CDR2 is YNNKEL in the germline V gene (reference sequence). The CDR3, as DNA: TGTGCCAGCAGCCAACCGGGGACTAGCCAACACGGGGAGCTGTTTTTT. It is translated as CASSQPGTSQHGELFF.

The CDR3 protein is CASSRDRGWDSPLHF. CDR3 sequence (DNA): TGTGCCAGCAGTAGGGACAGGGGTTGGGATTCACCCCTCCACTTT. V is TRBV28 and J is TRBJ1-6; 10 nucleotides agree with TRBD1. Germline CDR1 and CDR2: MDHEN and SYDVKM. With 5 bases clipped from V and 8 bases from J, the junction kept 6 bases outside the gene matches. CDR3 length equals 15 residues.

CDR3 coding DNA: TGTGCCTGGAGTGTCGTCACGGGGTCCGGGGAGCTGTTTTTT. Protein product: CAWSVVTGSGELFF. The rearrangement joins TRBV30 to TRBJ2-2; D possibly corresponds to TRBD2 (5 bases). Germline values: CDR1 GTSNPN, CDR2 SVGIG (reference sequence). This CDR3 is built from 14 residues. The ends were cut back, 0 bases at V and 6 bases at J, with 11 bases in the middle.

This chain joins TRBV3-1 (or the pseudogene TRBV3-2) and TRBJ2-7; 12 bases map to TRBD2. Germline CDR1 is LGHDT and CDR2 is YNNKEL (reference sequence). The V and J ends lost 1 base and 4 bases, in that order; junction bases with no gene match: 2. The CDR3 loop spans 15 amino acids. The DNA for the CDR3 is TGTGCCAGCAGCCAAGGGACTAGCGGGATTTACGAGCAGTACTTC. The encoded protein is CASSQGTSGIYEQYF.